This TCR beta chain was identified in a study of identical twins (dated by TCRdb to about 2016). Context from the whole study: To test whether fetal clonotypes persist, the study used deep sequencing on TCR alpha and beta repertoires from monozygotic twins, unrelated adults of various ages, and cord blood. To rule out contamination, replicate twin experiments were performed at different times with different library preparation protocols.

The CDR1 and CDR2 encoded by the germline V gene are SNHLY and FYNNEI. From the cysteine up to the phenylalanine, the CDR3 has a length of 14 residues. Only the CDR3 portion is preserved as DNA: 42 bases, with reading frame beginning at the first base. The germline ends are 7 bases apart after V is trimmed by 3 bases and J by 0 bases. The research as a whole found: Abundant cord blood beta clonotypes had fewer insertions, young adult naive repertoires showed a similar but weaker trend, and memory repertoires showed no such trend. Because the same donors could not be followed over many years, the conclusions depended on cross-sectional statistical analysis. Invariant T cells such as MAIT and iNKT could partly confound zero-insertion analyses, although diverse VJ usage argued against such confounding for most clonotypes. Excess twin sharing in beta out-of-frame sequences was weaker because fewer shared sequences lowered the signal-to-noise ratio. Recombination models systematically underestimated out-of-frame TCR alpha sharing in monozygotic twins but agreed with sharing between unrelated individuals. Compared with coincidental sharing between unrelated individuals, an excess of low generation-probability sequences was observed among out-of-frame TCR alpha sequences shared between twins.

Every donor was a healthy Caucasian. On this clonotype: This receptor's antigen is unknown. Base qualities were left out, and no much larger clone turns up one base away.

Preparation of the library involved 5' RACE. These reads were obtained on an Illumina HiSeq 2000. Template switching added a universal primer binding site, and the final cDNA carried a unique molecular identifier that allowed TCR cDNA molecules to be counted accurately. First-strand cDNA for TCR alpha and beta chains was synthesized from specific primers in the conserved constant-segment region. To control for contamination, each cDNA library was double barcoded with a SMART-Mk sample barcode plus Illumina barcodes. Two successive PCR steps introduced TruSeq adapter sequences along with Illumina sample barcodes. TCR alpha and beta cDNA libraries were sequenced on the Illumina HiSeq platform with custom primers. In the authors' own workflow: MiGEC was used to process raw reads and extract unique molecular identifiers, and MiXCR was used to find CDR3 positions. For each individual, recombination models were inferred using an EM algorithm with the repgenHMM and IGoR tools. Shared clonotypes were analyzed with the tcR package in R, and sharing was normalized by the product of cloneset sizes. To study raw recombination free of thymic and clonal selection effects, out-of-frame nonproductive sequences were analyzed. Starting from the raw public reads, TCRdb applied fastp trimming at Q25, assembled clones with MiXCR and retained in-frame beta chains. CDR3 protein duplicates are merged, each entry listing the most common genes and DNA. None of the V and J calls come from the authors' own analysis; TCRdb made them. This sample gives 1.5 million to 2 million distinct CDR3 sequences in total; under 35% of them show up just once. In total, the top ten clones hold about 0.27% of the sample.

Recombination linked TRBV2 to TRBJ2-3, with an unclear D gene assignment. This clonotype originated in a newborn girl in good health. Sequenced sample: cord blood. CDR3 protein: CASSDRSSTDTQYF. The sequenced DNA is TGTGCCAGCAGTGACAGATCTAGCACAGATACGCAGTATTTT.